The next 21 T cell receptor beta chains were all read from a single sample in a study of blood T cell repertoires in COVID-19. Clones were read by immunoSEQ multiplex PCR, and TCRdb kept only the in-frame ones, dropping some. The data contain 20,000 or so clones, around 90% of them singletons. Sequenced input: peripheral blood. These receptors came from a woman aged 70-85 years with active COVID-19.

V gene TRBV5-5 combines with J gene TRBJ2-1; 10 bases are a match to TRBD2. The trim removed 3 bases at V and 3 bases at J, leaving 3 bases unmatched. The germline V gene has CDR1 SGHKS and CDR2 YYEKEE (reference sequence). CDR3 length equals 15 residues. The CDR3 DNA follows: TGTGCCAGCAGCTGGGGACTAGCGTACTACAATGAGCAGTTCTTC. Amino acids: CASSWGLAYYNEQFF.

The chain is built from TRBV2 and TRBJ1-1, with unresolved D. The CDR3 runs 13 residues. Per germline, CDR1 SNHLY and CDR2 FYNNEI. Deletions cut 4 bases from V and 1 base from J, with 7 bases between. The CDR3 loop reads CASSGQSNTEAFF. The CDR3 nucleotides read TGTGCCAGCAGTGGGCAGTCGAACACTGAAGCTTTCTTT.

The chain is built from TRBV28 and TRBJ1-1; 8 bases are shared with TRBD1. V shed 6 bases and J 3 bases; nucleotides not matched to a gene: 6. CDR3 size: 14 residues. From germline, CDR1 is MDHEN and CDR2 SYDVKM. CDR3 protein: CASSPTGAHTEAFF. DNA for the CDR3: TGTGCCAGCAGCCCGACAGGGGCGCACACTGAAGCTTTCTTT.

This clone was picked up one time. The chain is built from TRBV2 and TRBJ1-1; 7 nucleotides agree with TRBD1. In germline, CDR1 is SNHLY, CDR2 FYNNEI. CDR3 length equals 13 residues. The V segment lost 6 bases and the J segment 3 bases; nucleotides outside the gene matches: 4. The CDR3 spells CASRVTGDTEAFF. For the CDR3, the DNA is TGTGCCAGCAGGGTAACAGGGGACACTGAAGCTTTCTTT.

V usage is TRBV24-1 and J usage is TRBJ2-3; 9 bases are shared with TRBD1. The CDR3 extends over 16 amino acids. The trim removed 4 bases at V and 2 bases at J, leaving 6 bases unmatched. Germline assignment: CDR1 KGHDR and CDR2 SFDVKD. The CDR3 region is CATSEAGTGNTDTQYF. In DNA, the CDR3 is TGTGCCACCAGTGAGGCCGGGACAGGGAACACAGATACGCAGTATTTT.

This sequence joins TRBV19 and TRBJ2-2, with unresolved D. There are 14 residues in the CDR3. Deletions cut 3 bases from V and 3 bases from J, with 8 bases between. Germline loops: CDR1 LNHDA, CDR2 SQIVND (reference sequence). CDR3 sequence (DNA): TGTGCCAGTAGTATTGCGGTATACACCGGGGAGCTGTTTTTT. Its translation: CASSIAVYTGELFF.

This chain links TRBV4-2 with TRBJ2-3; TRBD1 agrees at 7 bases. Germline V gene lookup returns CDR1 LGHNA and CDR2 YNFKEQ. The CDR3 has 15 amino acids. V was clipped by 6 bases and J by 4 bases; unmatched bases: 10. CDR3 sequence (DNA): TGTGCCAGCAGGACGGAGAGGGGGCTCCCAGATACGCAGTATTTT. This encodes CASRTERGLPDTQYF.

The count of this clone is one. This chain links TRBV23-1 with TRBJ2-7, with D possibly being TRBD1 (5 bases). TRBV23-1 is noted as an ORF with a role that remains uncertain. V was shortened by 6 bases and J by 5 bases, with 38 bases between the two germline ends. The CDR3 is made up of 21 amino acids. CDR3 nucleotides: TGCGCCAGCAGCCAAAGTCGGAAGAAGATCGCCAGGGTTTTATTTAGGGACGAGCAGTACTTC. The encoded protein is CASSQSRKKIARVLFRDEQYF.

The chain couples TRBV12-3 or TRBV12-4 to TRBJ1-1; D ambiguous. CDR3 length: 11 residues. The V and J ends lost 3 bases and 9 bases respectively, with 8 bases between them. CDR3 DNA sequence: TGTGCCAGCAGTTTCAGATCAAAAGCTTTCTTT. Amino acids: CASSFRSKAFF.

This chain connects TRBV9 to TRBJ2-5; D remains ambiguous. V gave up 0 bases and J gave up 1 base, with 7 bases separating them. Germline assignment: CDR1 SGDLS and CDR2 YYNGEE. The CDR3 totals 14 residues. The CDR3 loop is CASSVGHFQETQYF. CDR3 nucleotide sequence: TGTGCCAGCAGCGTAGGTCACTTCCAAGAGACCCAGTACTTC.

The J gene is TRBJ2-5, the V gene TRBV12-3 or TRBV12-4; a weak D match, TRBD2 (6 bases). CDR3 length equals 12 residues. V lost 7 bases, J lost 7 bases, and 13 bases lay in between. The chain's CDR3 is CASTVRGGTQYF. CDR3 DNA sequence: TGTGCCAGCACCGTGAGGGGAGGGACCCAGTACTTC.

V usage is TRBV5-6 and J usage is TRBJ2-3, with no clear D. Germline V gene sequence: CDR1 SGHDT, CDR2 YYEEEE. The V end was cut by 3 bases, the J end by 9 bases, with 11 bases between. The CDR3 length is 12 residues. The CDR3 bases are TGTGCCAGCAGCTCCCGCCAGAGGACGCAGTATTTT. The encoded protein is CASSSRQRTQYF.

V and J are TRBV7-3 and TRBJ2-2; no clear D gene. Germline values: CDR1 SGHTA, CDR2 FQGTGA. V shed 4 bases and J shed 2 bases, with 5 bases lying between them. The CDR3 is 13 residues long. The CDR3 sequence: CASSSSNTGELFF. Here the CDR3 DNA reads TGTGCCAGCAGCTCGAGCAACACCGGGGAGCTGTTTTTT.

V gene TRBV24-1 combines with J gene TRBJ2-3; 8 bases map to TRBD1. The CDR3 loop spans 16 amino acids. Germline CDR1 KGHDR, CDR2 SFDVKD. The V gene end was trimmed by 9 bases and the J gene end by 2 bases; junction bases not matched to a gene: 12. This chain's CDR3 is CATLSTRGPDTDTQYF. The CDR3 DNA reads TGTGCCACCCTTAGCACCAGGGGGCCAGACACAGATACGCAGTATTTT.

The chain combines TRBV5-6 with TRBJ2-5, with D tentatively TRBD1 (6 bases). V dropped 3 bases and J dropped 2 bases, with 17 bases sitting between them. Per the germline V gene, CDR1 is SGHDT and CDR2 is YYEEEE. The CDR3 contains 16 residues. The CDR3 sequence is CASSSRTVVYQETQYF. In nucleotides, the CDR3 is TGTGCCAGCAGCTCTCGGACAGTGGTTTATCAAGAGACCCAGTACTTC.

The J gene is TRBJ2-5, the V gene TRBV21-1; TRBD2, the D gene given by the table, was not confirmed from the DNA. TRBV21-1 is a pseudogene segment. The CDR3 covers 11 residues. As DNA, the CDR3 is TGTGCCAGCGGGGGGGAAGAGACCCAGTACTTC. Translation gives CASGGEETQYF.

V and J are TRBV5-1 and TRBJ2-7, with D tentatively TRBD1 (5 bases). Germline CDR1 SGHRS, CDR2 YFSETQ. Trimming removed 2 bases from V and 6 bases from J, with 15 bases in between. The CDR3 contains 14 residues. The CDR3 sequence: CASSFDSRRPEQYF. The CDR3 nucleotides read TGCGCCAGCAGCTTTGACAGTAGACGACCCGAGCAGTACTTC.

The chain joins TRBV4-3 to TRBJ2-1; 8 bases align to TRBD1. Germline lookup yields CDR1 LGHNA and CDR2 YSLEER. This CDR3 contains 15 residues. V was pared by 4 bases and J by 7 bases, with 9 bases of the junction left unmatched. Here the CDR3 DNA reads TGCGCCAGCAGCCTCAGGTCAGGGGGCCAGAATGAGCAGTTCTTC. Protein product: CASSLRSGGQNEQFF.

V usage is TRBV28 and J usage is TRBJ2-7; 13 nucleotides align to TRBD2. Germline loops: CDR1 MDHEN, CDR2 SYDVKM. The CDR3 extends over 14 amino acids. V lost 5 bases, J lost 7 bases, and 5 bases stayed unmatched. The CDR3: CASSRSGLAGEQYF. In DNA form, the CDR3 reads TGTGCCAGCAGTCGATCGGGACTAGCGGGGGAGCAGTACTTC.

V gene TRBV30 combines with J gene TRBJ2-3; D remains ambiguous. V was cut by 0 bases and J by 2 bases, with 12 bases left in between. The V gene's germline CDR1 is GTSNPN and CDR2 SVGIG (reference sequence). This CDR3 has 15 residues. The chain's CDR3 is CAWSVPGLDTDTQYF. The CDR3 DNA is TGTGCCTGGAGTGTACCAGGCTTAGACACAGATACGCAGTATTTT.

The J gene is TRBJ2-5, the V gene TRBV10-2, with a weak D call TRBD1 (8 bases). V lost 4 bases and J lost 5, with 17 bases in between. The CDR3 has 15 residues. In germline, CDR1 is WSHSY, CDR2 SAAADI. The CDR3 coding sequence is TGCGCCAGCAGTGGGTTAGACAGGGGAGGGGAGACCCAGTACTTC. Protein sequence: CASSGLDRGGETQYF.